Below, 24 T cell receptor beta chains from the same sample are listed, as sequenced in a study of blood T cells in healthy people across ages. The second PCR ran roughly 7 to 12 cycles with a sample-barcoded 5' primer and J-beta primers. TCRdb fed the 5' RACE reads into MiXCR, producing one record per CDR3 protein. The data contain some 1.5 million distinct CDR3 sequences, 28% of them singletons. Specimen: blood. These TCRs come from a woman in her twenties or thirties in good health.

This clonotype was found a few times. This sequence may be a read error, since a much larger clone differs from it by one base. The V and J genes are TRBV11-2 and TRBJ2-1; D is possibly TRBD1 (5 bases). The CDR3 runs 15 residues. Trimming pared 2 bases from V and 0 bases from J, leaving 8 bases between. CDR1 SGHAT and CDR2 FQNNGV come from the germline V gene. DNA of the CDR3: TGTGCCAGCAGCTTACAGGGTAACTCCTACAATGAGCAGTTCTTC. It encodes CASSLQGNSYNEQFF.

This clonotype occurred once. No conserved phenylalanine or tryptophan is present at the end of the CDR3, so a read error is the likely explanation. The V gene is TRBV20-1, the J gene TRBJ1-6; D gene uncertain. There are 14 residues in the CDR3. V was shortened by 6 bases and J by 8 bases, with 17 bases between the two germline ends. Germline loops: CDR1 DFQATT, CDR2 SNEGSKA (reference sequence). CDR3 sequence (DNA): TGCAGTGCCCCCGCCGGGGAGCTTGATTCACCCCTCCACGTT. It is translated as CSAPAGELDSPLHV.

The chain is built from TRBV2 and TRBJ2-5; D is tentatively TRBD1 or TRBD2 (5 bases each). With 7 bases removed from V and 5 bases from J, the gap between germline ends came to 14 bases. Per germline, CDR1 SNHLY and CDR2 FYNNEI. The length of the CDR3 is 13 residues. The CDR3 sequence is CASIRPEGETQYF. In DNA, the CDR3 is TGTGCCAGCATCCGCCCTGAGGGGGAGACCCAGTACTTC.

V is TRBV10-3 and J is TRBJ1-2; no clear D. The germline V and J ends were trimmed by 3 bases and 8 bases, with 10 bases remaining between them. Germline values: CDR1 ENHRY, CDR2 SYGVKD. The CDR3 length is 12 residues. DNA of the CDR3: TGTGCCATCAGTGATCCGGGTGGAGGCTACACCTTC. Translating it yields CAISDPGGGYTF.

The J gene is TRBJ2-7, the V gene TRBV20-1; D is possibly TRBD2 (5 bases). From germline, CDR1 is DFQATT and CDR2 SNEGSKA (reference sequence). There are 12 residues in the CDR3. Trimming shortened V by 5 bases and J by 6 bases, and 14 bases separated the two germline ends. CDR3 DNA: TGCAGTGCTCCCTTGCTTGGGAGCGAGCAGTACTTC. Translating it yields CSAPLLGSEQYF.

The chain recombines TRBV6-5 with TRBJ2-1; D not resolved. V lost 0 bases and J lost 0, with 12 bases in between. This CDR3 comprises 17 residues. Germline V gene lookup returns CDR1 MNHEY and CDR2 SVGAGI. The CDR3 protein is CASSYSPPSSSYNEQFF. The CDR3 DNA follows: TGTGCCAGCAGTTACTCGCCCCCCAGCAGCTCCTACAATGAGCAGTTCTTC.

This chain uses TRBV20-1 with TRBJ2-5; no definite D call. The CDR3 runs to 13 residues. Per the germline V gene, CDR1 is DFQATT and CDR2 is SNEGSKA (reference sequence). V shed 6 bases and J shed 4 bases, with 15 bases lying between them. The CDR3 DNA reads TGCAGTGCCGCTCCGGTGTTGGGAGAGACCCAGTACTTC. Protein: CSAAPVLGETQYF.

This clonotype was detected a few times. The rearrangement uses TRBV6-6 and TRBJ1-4, with D unresolved. CDR3 size: 15 residues. Trimming took off 2 bases at V and 0 bases at J, with 7 bases between the two ends. The V gene's germline CDR1 is MNHNY and CDR2 SVGAGI (reference sequence). CDR3 in DNA: TGTGCCAGCAGTTACGGAAACGCAACTAATGAAAAACTGTTTTTT. This codes for CASSYGNATNEKLFF.

This clonotype was seen at least ten times. The chain couples TRBV12-5 to TRBJ2-7; TRBD2 agrees at 8 bases. V lost 7 bases and J lost 2; bases outside the gene matches: 10. Germline-derived CDR1 and CDR2 are LGHNT and FRNRAP. This CDR3 contains 15 residues. The CDR3 DNA follows: TGTGCTAGTGCCCCACTAGCGGTGGGACCCTACGAGCAGTACTTC. The encoded protein is CASAPLAVGPYEQYF.

This clonotype has a handful of counts. The chain carries TRBV6-5 and TRBJ2-6; TRBD1 might be the D (6 bases). Germline-derived CDR1 and CDR2 are MNHEY and SVGAGI. Trimming shortened V by 0 bases and J by 0 bases, and 21 bases separated the two germline ends. This CDR3 has 21 amino acids. CDR3 nucleotide sequence: TGTGCCAGCAGTTACTCGACCAAACAGGGTATAGCTCTCTCTGGGGCCAACGTCCTGACTTTC. Encoded protein: CASSYSTKQGIALSGANVLTF.

This chain connects TRBV2 to TRBJ2-5, with 7 bases matching TRBD1. This CDR3 is 13 amino acids long. With V trimmed by 4 bases and J by 3 bases, 2 bases remained unmatched. Germline values: CDR1 SNHLY, CDR2 FYNNEI. CDR3 sequence: CASSGQGKETQYF. The CDR3 region has the DNA TGTGCCAGCAGTGGACAGGGAAAAGAGACCCAGTACTTC.

About this clonotype itself: A much larger clone sits a single nucleotide away, making a read error possible. The V call is TRBV7-9, the J call TRBJ1-6; 8 bases agree with TRBD1. This CDR3 has 14 amino acids. Germline-derived CDR1 and CDR2 are SEHNR and FQNEAQ (reference sequence). The CDR3 loop reads CASRPTGGNSPRHF. The CDR3 DNA sequence: TGTGCCAGCAGACCTACAGGGGGGAATTCACCCCGCCACTTT.

The V gene is TRBV5-1, the J gene TRBJ2-5; TRBD2 matches 9 bases. In germline, CDR1 is SGHRS, CDR2 YFSETQ. The CDR3 sequence is 16 residues long. The V gene end was trimmed by 0 bases and the J gene end by 2 bases; junction bases not matched to a gene: 5. The CDR3 DNA reads TGCGCCAGCAGCTTGGCCGCAGCGGGGGGACAAGAGACCCAGTACTTC. The encoded protein is CASSLAAAGGQETQYF.

This chain connects TRBV24-1 to TRBJ2-5; D is unclear. Germline CDR1 reads KGHDR; CDR2 reads SFDVKD. The CDR3 sequence is 15 residues long. V dropped 8 bases and J dropped 9 bases, with 24 bases sitting between them. CDR3 loop: CATTPKLFKKSAQYF. The CDR3 bases are TGTGCCACCACTCCAAAGCTATTTAAAAAATCGGCCCAGTACTTC.

V gene TRBV29-1 combines with J gene TRBJ2-7; D remains unclear. With the DNA end fitting TRBJ2-4 better, the J assignment may be wrong. In germline, CDR1 is SQVTM, CDR2 ANQGSEA. The CDR3 spans 12 residues. This CDR3 is CSVVKGGDIQYF. Written as DNA, the CDR3 is TGCAGCGTTGTAAAGGGTGGGGACATTCAGTACTTC.

This clonotype was detected a few times. The chain joins TRBV7-9 to TRBJ1-2; no clear D gene. The CDR3 extends over 13 amino acids. CDR1 is SEHNR and CDR2 is FQNEAQ in the germline V gene (reference sequence). Trimming cost V 0 bases and J 11 bases, with 13 bases left between them. The DNA for the CDR3 is TGTGCCAGCAGCTTAGCGGGTATGGACCGGTACACCTTC. Translating it yields CASSLAGMDRYTF.

Concerning this clonotype itself: A read error may explain this, as a much larger clone is one base away. This chain uses TRBV29-1 with TRBJ2-1, with D unclear. V was clipped by 4 bases and J by 10 bases, with 8 bases between them. The germline V gene has CDR1 SQVTM and CDR2 ANQGSEA. The CDR3 covers 10 residues. CDR3: CSVGDREQFF. The CDR3 DNA sequence: TGCAGCGTTGGGGATCGCGAGCAGTTCTTC.

This clonotype was counted between two and nine times. The V and J genes are TRBV5-1 and TRBJ2-7; weak D call: TRBD1 (6 bases). The germline V and J ends were trimmed by 0 bases and 4 bases, with 14 bases remaining between them. CDR1 is SGHRS and CDR2 is YFSETQ in the germline V gene. This CDR3 comprises 15 residues. CDR3 sequence reads: CASSLASGTTYEQYF. CDR3 in DNA: TGCGCCAGCAGCTTGGCCTCCGGGACAACTTACGAGCAGTACTTC.

The V and J genes are TRBV12-3 or TRBV12-4 and TRBJ1-4; D possibly corresponds to TRBD1 (5 bases). The CDR3 spans 16 residues. Trimming cost V 5 bases and J 8 bases, with 21 bases left between them. CDR3 in amino acids: CASSEARWGYGEKLFF. The CDR3 nucleotides are TGTGCCAGCAGTGAGGCCCGTTGGGGCTACGGAGAAAAACTGTTTTTT.

A remark on this clonotype: Mismatch with germline at one junction end may stem from a read error. The gene calls are TRBV5-1 and TRBJ2-3, with TRBD1 matching over 12 bases. CDR1 and CDR2 from the germline V gene are SGHRS and YFSETQ. CDR3 length: 18 amino acids. The CDR3 region has the DNA TGCGCCAGCAGCCCGTTTAACTCCGGGACAGGGGGCGAGGATAGGCAGTATTTT. Translated, it gives CASSPFNSGTGGEDRQYF.

The chain has TRBV29-1 and TRBJ2-4, with D perhaps assigned TRBD1 or TRBD2 (5 bases each). The tail of the sequence fits TRBJ2-7 better, so the J call may be wrong. The length of the CDR3 is 14 residues. Germline CDR1 and CDR2: SQVTM and ANQGSEA. This chain's CDR3 is CSVEVGQGVDEQYF. As DNA, the CDR3 is TGCAGCGTTGAAGTCGGGCAGGGAGTCGACGAGCAGTACTTC.

The CDR3 sequence is CASSLGANREFGGYTF. DNA of the CDR3: TGTGCCAGCAGCTTGGGTGCAAACAGGGAATTTGGCGGCTACACCTTC. The chain couples TRBV5-4 to TRBJ1-2; D is possibly TRBD1 (6 bases). The CDR3 is made up of 16 amino acids. Germline V gene data show CDR1 as SGHNT and CDR2 as YYREEE (reference sequence). Trimming removed 0 bases from V and 8 bases from J, with 20 bases in between.

In its sample, this clonotype was seen once. V and J are TRBV12-3 or TRBV12-4 and TRBJ2-3; TRBD2 agrees at 7 bases. J gave up 2 bases and V 3 bases, and 5 bases lay outside the gene matches. The CDR3 contains 15 residues. The chain's CDR3 is CASSFGRGYTDTQYF. CDR3 DNA sequence: TGTGCCAGCAGTTTCGGGCGGGGGTACACAGATACGCAGTATTTT.

This chain joins TRBV12-3 or TRBV12-4 and TRBJ1-4; 10 nucleotides agree with TRBD1. J was trimmed by 6 bases and V by 4 bases; bases with no gene match: 8. This CDR3 contains 16 residues. CDR3 protein: CASSSVSGTGDEKLFF. CDR3 DNA: TGTGCCAGCAGTTCGGTCTCCGGGACAGGGGATGAAAAACTGTTTTTT.